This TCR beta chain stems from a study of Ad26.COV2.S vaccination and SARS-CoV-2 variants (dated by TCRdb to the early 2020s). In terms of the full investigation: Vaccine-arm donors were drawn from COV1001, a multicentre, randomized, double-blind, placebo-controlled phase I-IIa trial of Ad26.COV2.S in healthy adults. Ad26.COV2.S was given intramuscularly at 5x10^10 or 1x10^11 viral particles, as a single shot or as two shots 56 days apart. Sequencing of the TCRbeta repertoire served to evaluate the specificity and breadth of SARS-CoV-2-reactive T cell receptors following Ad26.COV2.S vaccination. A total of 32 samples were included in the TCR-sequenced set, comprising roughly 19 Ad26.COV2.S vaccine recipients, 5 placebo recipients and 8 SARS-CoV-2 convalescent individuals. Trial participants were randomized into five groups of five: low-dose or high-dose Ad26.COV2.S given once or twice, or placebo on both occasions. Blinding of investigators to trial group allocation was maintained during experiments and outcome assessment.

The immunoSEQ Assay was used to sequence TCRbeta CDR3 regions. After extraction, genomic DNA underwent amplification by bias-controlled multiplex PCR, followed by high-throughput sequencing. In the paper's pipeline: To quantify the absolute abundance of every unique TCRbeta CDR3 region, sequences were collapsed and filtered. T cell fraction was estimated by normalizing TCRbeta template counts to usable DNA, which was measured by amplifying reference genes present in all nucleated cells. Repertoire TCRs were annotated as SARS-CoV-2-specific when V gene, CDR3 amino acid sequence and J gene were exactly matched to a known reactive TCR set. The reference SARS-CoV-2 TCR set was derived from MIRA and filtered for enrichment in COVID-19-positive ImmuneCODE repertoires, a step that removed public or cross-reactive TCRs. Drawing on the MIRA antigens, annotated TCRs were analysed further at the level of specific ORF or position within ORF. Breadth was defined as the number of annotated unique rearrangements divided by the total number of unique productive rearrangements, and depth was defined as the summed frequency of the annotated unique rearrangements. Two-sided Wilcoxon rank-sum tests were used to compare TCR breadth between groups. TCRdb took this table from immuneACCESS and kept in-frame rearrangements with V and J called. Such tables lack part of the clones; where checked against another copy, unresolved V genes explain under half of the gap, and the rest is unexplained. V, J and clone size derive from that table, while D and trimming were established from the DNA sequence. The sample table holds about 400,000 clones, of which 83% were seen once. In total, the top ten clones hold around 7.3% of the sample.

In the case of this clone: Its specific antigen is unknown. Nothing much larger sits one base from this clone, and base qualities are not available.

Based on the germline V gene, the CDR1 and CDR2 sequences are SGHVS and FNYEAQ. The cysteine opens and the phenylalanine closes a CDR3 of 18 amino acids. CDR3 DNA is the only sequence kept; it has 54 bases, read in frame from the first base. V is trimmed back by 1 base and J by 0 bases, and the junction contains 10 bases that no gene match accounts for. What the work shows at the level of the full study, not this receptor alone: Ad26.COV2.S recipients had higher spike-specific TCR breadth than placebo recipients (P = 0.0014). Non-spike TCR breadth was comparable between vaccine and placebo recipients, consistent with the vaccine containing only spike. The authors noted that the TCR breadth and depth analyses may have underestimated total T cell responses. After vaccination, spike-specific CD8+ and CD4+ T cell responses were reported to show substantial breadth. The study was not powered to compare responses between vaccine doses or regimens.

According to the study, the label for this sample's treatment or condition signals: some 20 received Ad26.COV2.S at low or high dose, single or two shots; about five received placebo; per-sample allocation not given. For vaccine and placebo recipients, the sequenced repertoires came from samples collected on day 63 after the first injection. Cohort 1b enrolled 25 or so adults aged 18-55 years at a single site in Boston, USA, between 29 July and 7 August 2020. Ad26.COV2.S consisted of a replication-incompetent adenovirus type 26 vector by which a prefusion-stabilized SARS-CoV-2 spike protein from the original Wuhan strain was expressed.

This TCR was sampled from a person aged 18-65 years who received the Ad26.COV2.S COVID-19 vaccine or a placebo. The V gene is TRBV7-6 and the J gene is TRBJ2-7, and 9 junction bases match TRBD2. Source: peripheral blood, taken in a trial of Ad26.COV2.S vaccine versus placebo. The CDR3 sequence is CASSLGWSGGGASYEQYF. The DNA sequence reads TGTGCCAGCAGCTTAGGATGGTCCGGCGGGGGGGCCTCCTACGAGCAGTACTTC.